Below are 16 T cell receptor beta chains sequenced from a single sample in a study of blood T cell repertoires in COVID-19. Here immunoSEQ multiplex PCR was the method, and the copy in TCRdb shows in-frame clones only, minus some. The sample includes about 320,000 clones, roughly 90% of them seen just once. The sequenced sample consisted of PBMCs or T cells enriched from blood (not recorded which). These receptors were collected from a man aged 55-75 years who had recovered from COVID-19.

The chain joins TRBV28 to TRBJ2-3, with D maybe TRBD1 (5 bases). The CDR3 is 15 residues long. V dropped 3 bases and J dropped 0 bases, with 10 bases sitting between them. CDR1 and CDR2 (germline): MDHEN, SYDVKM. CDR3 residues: CASSFLRQSTDTQYF. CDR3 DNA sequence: TGTGCCAGCAGTTTCTTGCGACAGAGCACAGATACGCAGTATTTT.

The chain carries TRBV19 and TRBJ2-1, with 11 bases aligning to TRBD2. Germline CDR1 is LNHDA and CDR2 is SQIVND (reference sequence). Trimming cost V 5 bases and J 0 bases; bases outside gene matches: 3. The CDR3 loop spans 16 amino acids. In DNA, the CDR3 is TGTGCCAGTAGTCCAACTAGCGGGAGCTCCTACAATGAGCAGTTCTTC. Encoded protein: CASSPTSGSSYNEQFF.

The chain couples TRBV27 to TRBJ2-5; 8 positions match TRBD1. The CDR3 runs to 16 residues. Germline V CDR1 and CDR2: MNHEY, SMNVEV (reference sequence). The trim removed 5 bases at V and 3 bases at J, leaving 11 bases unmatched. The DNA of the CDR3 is TGTGCCAGCAGTCCAGGACAGGGTAGGGGGAAAGAGACCCAGTACTTC. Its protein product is CASSPGQGRGKETQYF.

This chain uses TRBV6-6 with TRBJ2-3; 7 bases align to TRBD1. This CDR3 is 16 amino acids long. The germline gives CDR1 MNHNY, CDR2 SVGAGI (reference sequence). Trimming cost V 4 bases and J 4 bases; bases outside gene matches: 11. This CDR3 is CASSWGLGQGADTQYF. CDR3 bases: TGTGCCAGCAGTTGGGGTTTGGGGCAGGGGGCAGATACGCAGTATTTT.

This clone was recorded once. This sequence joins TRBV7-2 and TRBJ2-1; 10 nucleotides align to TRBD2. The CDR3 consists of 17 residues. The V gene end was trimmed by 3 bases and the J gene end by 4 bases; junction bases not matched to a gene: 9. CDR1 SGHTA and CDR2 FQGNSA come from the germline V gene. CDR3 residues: CASSFRAAGGNYNEQFF. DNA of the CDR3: TGTGCCAGCAGCTTTAGAGCAGCGGGAGGGAATTACAATGAGCAGTTCTTC.

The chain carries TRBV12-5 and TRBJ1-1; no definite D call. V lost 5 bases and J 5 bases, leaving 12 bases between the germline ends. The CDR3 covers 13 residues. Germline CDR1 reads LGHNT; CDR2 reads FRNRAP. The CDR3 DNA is TGTGCTAGTGGTAGGGAGATAAATACTGAAGCTTTCTTT. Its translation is CASGREINTEAFF.

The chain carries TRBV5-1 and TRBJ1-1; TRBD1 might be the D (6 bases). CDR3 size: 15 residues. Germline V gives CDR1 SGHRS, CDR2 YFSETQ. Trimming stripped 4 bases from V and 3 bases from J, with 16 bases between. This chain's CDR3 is CASSQNRVWDTEAFF. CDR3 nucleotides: TGCGCCAGCAGCCAAAACAGGGTATGGGACACTGAAGCTTTCTTT.

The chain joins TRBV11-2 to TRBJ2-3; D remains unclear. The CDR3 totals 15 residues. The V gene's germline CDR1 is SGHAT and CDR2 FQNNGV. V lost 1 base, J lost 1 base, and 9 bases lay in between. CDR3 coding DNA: TGTGCCAGCAGCTTAGTCCCAGGTGGCACAGATACGCAGTATTTT. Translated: CASSLVPGGTDTQYF.

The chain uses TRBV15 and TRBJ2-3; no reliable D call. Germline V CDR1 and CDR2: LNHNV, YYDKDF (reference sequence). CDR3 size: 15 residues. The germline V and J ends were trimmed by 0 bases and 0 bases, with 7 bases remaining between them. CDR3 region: CATSRDAVSTDTQYF. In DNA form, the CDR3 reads TGTGCCACCAGCAGAGATGCAGTTAGCACAGATACGCAGTATTTT.

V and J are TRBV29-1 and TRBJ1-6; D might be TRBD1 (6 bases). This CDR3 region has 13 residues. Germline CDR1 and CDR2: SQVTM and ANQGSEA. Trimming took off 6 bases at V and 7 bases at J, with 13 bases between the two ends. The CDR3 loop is CSVARGRNSPLHF. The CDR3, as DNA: TGCAGCGTAGCCAGGGGCAGAAATTCACCCCTCCACTTT. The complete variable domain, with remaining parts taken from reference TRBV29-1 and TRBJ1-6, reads SAVISQKPSRDICQRGTSLTIQCQVDSQVTMMFWYRQQPGQSLTLIATANQGSEATYESGFVIDKFPISRPNLTFSTLTVSNMSPEDSSIYLCSVARGRNSPLHFGNGTRLTVT.

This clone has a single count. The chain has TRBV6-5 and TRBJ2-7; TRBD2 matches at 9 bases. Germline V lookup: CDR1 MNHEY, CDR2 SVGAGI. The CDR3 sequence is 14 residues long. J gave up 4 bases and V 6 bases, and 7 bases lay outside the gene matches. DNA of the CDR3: TGTGCCAGCAGGATCACTAGCGGGCATTACGAGCAGTACTTC. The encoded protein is CASRITSGHYEQYF.

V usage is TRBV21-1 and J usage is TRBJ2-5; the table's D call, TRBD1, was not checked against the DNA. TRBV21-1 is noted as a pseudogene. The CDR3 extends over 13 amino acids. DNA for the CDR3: TGTGCCAGCACCCAACAGGGGCGGGAGACCCAGTACTTC. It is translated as CASTQQGRETQYF.

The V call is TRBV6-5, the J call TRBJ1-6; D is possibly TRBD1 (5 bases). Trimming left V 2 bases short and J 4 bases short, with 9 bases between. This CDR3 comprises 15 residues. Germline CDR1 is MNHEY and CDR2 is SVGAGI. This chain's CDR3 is CASSYTTGYNSPLHF. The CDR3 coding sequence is TGTGCCAGCAGTTACACCACAGGATATAATTCACCCCTCCACTTT.

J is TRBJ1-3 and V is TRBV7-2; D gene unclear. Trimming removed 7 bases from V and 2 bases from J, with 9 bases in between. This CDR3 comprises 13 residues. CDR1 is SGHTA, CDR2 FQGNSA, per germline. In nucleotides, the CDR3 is TGTGCCAGCACCACGCAGGCTGGAAACACCATATATTTT. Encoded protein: CASTTQAGNTIYF.

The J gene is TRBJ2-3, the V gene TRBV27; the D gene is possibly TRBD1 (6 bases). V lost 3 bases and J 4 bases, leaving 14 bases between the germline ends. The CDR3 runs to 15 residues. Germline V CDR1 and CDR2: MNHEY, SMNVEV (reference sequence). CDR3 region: CASSLAGVEPDTQYF. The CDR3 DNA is TGTGCCAGCAGTTTGGCAGGGGTGGAACCAGATACGCAGTATTTT.

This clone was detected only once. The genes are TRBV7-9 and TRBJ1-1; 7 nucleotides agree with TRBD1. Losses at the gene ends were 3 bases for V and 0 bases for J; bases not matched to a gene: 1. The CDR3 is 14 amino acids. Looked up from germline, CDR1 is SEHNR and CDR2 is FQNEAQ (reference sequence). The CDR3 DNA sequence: TGTGCCAGCAGCTTCGGGACAGTGAACACTGAAGCTTTCTTT. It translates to CASSFGTVNTEAFF.